This T cell receptor beta chain was obtained from a study of Tregs in tolerant kidney transplant recipients. General study findings and limits: Tolerant patients' donor-specific Tregs expanded beyond overall Tregs, suggesting antigen-driven growth. Activated donor B cell expansion appeared to reveal the most relevant donor-specific TCRbeta repertoire. Some patients' samples used different primers over time, so nucleotide sequences weren't comparable.

The CDR3 sequence is 15 residues long. The V gene lost 3 bases and the J gene lost 4 bases, with 19 bases spanning the gap. The germline gives CDR1 GTSNPN, CDR2 SVGIG (reference sequence). Unstimulated regulatory T cells (CD4+CD25+CD127-), CD4+CD25- non-regulatory cells, CD4 and CD8 cells were FACS-sorted from thawed PBMCs. For this clone: Its target is unknown. Sequencing ends 3 residues short of the CDR3 end; the germline J gene provides the rest.

The table came from immunoSEQ multiplex PCR; TCRdb's copy has only in-frame clones and leaves some out. The sample totals approximately 31,000 clones. The V gene is TRBV30, the J gene TRBJ2-7, with a tentative D call TRBD1 (7 bases). Here the sequenced sample was CD8+ T cells from blood, taken before the transplant. The sequence derives from a human donor who received a combined kidney and bone marrow transplant. The sequenced CDR3 bases are TGTGCCTGGAGAAAAGGGCGGGACAGCGCATACGAG. Translated: CAWRKGRDSAYE. The CDR3, in full, reads CAWRKGRDSAYEQYF. The full variable domain, rest sourced from reference TRBV30 and TRBJ2-7, is SQTIHQWPATLVQPVGSPLSLECTVEGTSNPNLYWYRQAAGRGLQLLFYSVGIGQISSEVPQNLSASRPQDRQFILSSKKLLLSDSGFYLCAWRKGRDSAYEQYFGPGTRLTVT.